These T cell receptor beta chains were read from a single sample in a study of blood T cell repertoires in COVID-19. Assay: immunoSEQ multiplex PCR; the TCRdb copy retains only in-frame clones and omits some. The repertoire holds over 95,000 clones, with about four fifths as singletons. The sample was peripheral blood. The receptors here all came from a human donor in a cohort sampled during active COVID-19. Both conserved end residues are trimmed from each CDR3. The order of the fields is V gene, CDR3 protein.

>TRBV29-1
SVEAGQGTSYEQY
>TRBV2
ASSTNPDYGYT
>TRBV11-3
ASSLEGWRTPGDYQETQY
>TRBV19
ASSPTGPGNTIY
>TRBV5-1
ASSSGDTHNSPLH
>TRBV12-3/TRBV12-4
ASTALGGNEQY
>TRBV5-8
ASRQEPGQVTYGYT
>TRBV5-5
ASTFTGEEQY
>TRBV6-5
ASRLTWNQPQH
>TRBV11-1
ASSDPGQGASYEQY
>TRBV9
ASSGRQGGTGELF
>TRBV19
ASSIVLAGVGEQF
>TRBV15
ATSRSTGSNSPLH
>TRBV10-3
AAAGGTEEQY
>TRBV6-5
ASSYSRGYEQY
>TRBV5-1
ASSLSGQGYGYT
>TRBV29-1
SVDYPGGPNTEAF
>TRBV28
ASSFIQGGYTEAF
>TRBV19
ASKTGTGGPYGYT
>TRBV4-3
ASSPTSGVITDTQY
>TRBV24-1
ATSSASGQRSVSYNEQF
>TRBV4-3
AWWGGRNMNTEAF
>TRBV6-6
ASSFSTGRRDQPQH
>TRBV7-2
ASSLGTGAYTDTQY
>TRBV6-4
ASSGGDTGELF
>TRBV18
ASSPMTSGTGGVYEQY
>TRBV7-2
ASSLVADTQY
>TRBV7-2
ASSLALLARVTDTQY
>TRBV5-4
ASSLQGMSEAF
>TRBV7-8
ASSPYTNRQRLEAF
>TRBV28
ASSLSQTGGRYTEAF
>TRBV6-5
ASSSYRDRSNQPQH
>TRBV10-1
ASSYRRTSGTEQY
>TRBV6-1
ASSEAVRNYEQY
>TRBV6-5
ASSKDRGSTEAF
>TRBV9
ASSRQGLVYEQY
>TRBV19
ASDRGQGSGANVLT
>TRBV5-1
ASSGGLAGDYYEQY
>TRBV6-2/TRBV6-3
ASSKLAGGGETQY
>TRBV6-2/TRBV6-3
ASSPLGEFLTQHNYGYT
>TRBV7-3
ASSLRGLQNTGELF
>TRBV27
ASCPANYGYT
>TRBV5-1
ASSGEDRVSEAF
>TRBV12-3/TRBV12-4
ASSQGANGYT
>TRBV19
ASKTKGGLAGFNEQF
>TRBV28
ASSLPGTLNYEQY
>TRBV10-3
AIMIREGETQY
>TRBV11-2
ASSLSGSRAEAF